Listed below are T cell receptor beta chains from one sample, sequenced in a study of shared clonotypes between healthy human individuals. The data were produced by immunoSEQ multiplex PCR, yet TCRdb's version contains in-frame clones alone and is incomplete. The sample includes roughly 2.4 million clones, under 97% of them seen just once. The sample was naive CD4+ T cells sorted from blood. These receptors came from a man between 18 and 29 years old in good health. Both conserved end residues are part of each CDR3. The D gene is left open where the match is weak. Size is omitted from some rows. Given values are once, few, many or a class for expanded clones.

cdr3_aa	cdr3_nt	clone_size	d_call	v_call	j_call
CAISRGVADTQYF	TGTGCCATCAGCCGCGGGGTAGCAGATACGCAGTATTTT	.	.	TRBV10-3	TRBJ2-3
CASSLGDREIYGYTF	TGCGCCAGCAGCTTGGGGGATCGGGAAATCTATGGCTACACCTTC	.	.	TRBV5-1	TRBJ1-2
CASSVDRDRGRGSAQKLFF	TGTGCCAGCAGCGTAGACCGGGACAGGGGGCGCGGATCTGCTCAAAAACTGTTTTTT	once	TRBD1	TRBV5-4	TRBJ1-4
CASSANRGRVMNTEAFF	TGTGCCAGCAGCGCTAACAGGGGGCGCGTCATGAACACTGAAGCTTTCTTT	once	TRBD1	TRBV2	TRBJ1-1
CASSTGTWVGYTF	TGTGCCAGCAGTACCGGGACATGGGTAGGCTACACCTTC	.	.	TRBV28	TRBJ1-2
CASSQDRGGAIGETQYF	TGCGCCAGCAGCCAAGATCGAGGGGGGGCGATTGGGGAGACCCAGTACTTC	.	.	TRBV4-1	TRBJ2-5
CASSLVPDTEAFF	TGCGCCAGCAGCTTGGTTCCCGACACTGAAGCTTTCTTT	.	.	TRBV5-1	TRBJ1-1
CASSLKGHAAGTGELFF	TGTGCCAGCAGCTTGAAGGGACACGCCGCCGGCACCGGGGAGCTGTTTTTT	.	.	TRBV5-4	TRBJ2-2
CASSTEGGNEKLFF	TGTGCCAGCAGTACCGAAGGGGGTAATGAAAAACTGTTTTTT	.	.	TRBV2	TRBJ1-4
CASSLASSGWSSSYEQYF	TGTGCCAGCAGCTTAGCGTCCAGCGGGTGGTCGAGCTCCTACGAGCAGTACTTC	once	.	TRBV7-8	TRBJ2-7
CASSFDRGRYYGYTF	TGTGCCAGCAGTTTTGACCGAGGTCGGTACTATGGCTACACCTTC	.	.	TRBV27	TRBJ1-2
CASSTPGAGEQYF	TGTGCCAGCAGCACCCCGGGGGCTGGTGAGCAGTACTTC	.	.	TRBV9	TRBJ2-7